This TCR beta chain was recorded in a study of blood T cells in healthy people across ages. At the level of the study: With template switching, about one barcoded beta molecule was captured per two T cells.

Primed by a sample-barcoded 5' primer and a J-beta primer mix, a second PCR proceeded for about 6 to 12 cycles. Via MiXCR, TCRdb re-called the 5' RACE reads, giving one row per CDR3 protein. This table has roughly 1 million distinct CDR3 sequences, under 30% appearing once. This CDR3 comprises 17 residues. CDR1 is LNHDA, CDR2 SQIVND, per germline (reference sequence). Trimming shortened V by 3 bases and J by 8 bases, and 23 bases separated the two germline ends. This clonotype was counted between two and nine times. The antigen remains undetermined. General study points: In the absence of known donor CMV status, changes in expanded clonotypes were possibly confounded.

These records were also assigned to another study, of T cells of mothers and their children. That source adds: Addition of sample barcodes and 2-4 random nucleotides occurred through the M1S primer of the second PCR.

The V and J genes are TRBV19 and TRBJ2-1; D is ambiguous. The sample consisted of blood. This receptor was obtained from a girl aged 2 to 9 in good health. The CDR3 DNA follows: TGTGCCAGTAGTATTAAGGCTGCCCCTCTATTGCAGGATGAGCAGTTCTTC. Protein: CASSIKAAPLLQDEQFF. The full variable domain, completed using reference TRBV19 and TRBJ2-1, is DGGITQSPKYLFRKEGQNVTLSCEQNLNHDAMYWYRQDPGQGLRLIYYSQIVNDFQKGDIAEGYSVSREKKESFPLTVTSAQKNPTAFYLCASSIKAAPLLQDEQFFGPGTRLTVL.